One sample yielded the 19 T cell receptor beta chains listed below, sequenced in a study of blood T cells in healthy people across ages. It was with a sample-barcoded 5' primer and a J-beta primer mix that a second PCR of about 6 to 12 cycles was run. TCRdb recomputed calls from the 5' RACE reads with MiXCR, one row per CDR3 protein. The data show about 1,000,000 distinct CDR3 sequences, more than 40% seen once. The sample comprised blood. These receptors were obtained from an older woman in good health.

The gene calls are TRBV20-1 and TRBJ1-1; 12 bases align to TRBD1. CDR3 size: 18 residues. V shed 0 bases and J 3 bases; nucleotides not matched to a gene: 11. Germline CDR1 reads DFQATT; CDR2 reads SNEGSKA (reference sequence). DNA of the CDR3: TGCAGTGCTAGAGATCTTCGGGGGACAGGGGGCGCTTACACTGAAGCTTTCTTT. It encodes CSARDLRGTGGAYTEAFF.

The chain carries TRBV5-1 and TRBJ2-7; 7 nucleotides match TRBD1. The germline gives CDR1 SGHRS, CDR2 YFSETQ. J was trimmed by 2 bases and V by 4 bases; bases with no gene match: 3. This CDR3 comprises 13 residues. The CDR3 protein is CASSKGQPYEQYF. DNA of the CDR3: TGCGCCAGCAGCAAGGGACAGCCCTACGAGCAGTACTTC.

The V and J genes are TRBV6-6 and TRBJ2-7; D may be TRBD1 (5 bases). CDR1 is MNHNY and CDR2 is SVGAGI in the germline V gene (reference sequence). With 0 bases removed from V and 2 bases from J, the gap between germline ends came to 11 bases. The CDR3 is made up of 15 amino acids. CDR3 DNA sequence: TGTGCCAGCAGTTACTCGGGGCAGTTTGCCTACGAGCAGTACTTC. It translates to CASSYSGQFAYEQYF.

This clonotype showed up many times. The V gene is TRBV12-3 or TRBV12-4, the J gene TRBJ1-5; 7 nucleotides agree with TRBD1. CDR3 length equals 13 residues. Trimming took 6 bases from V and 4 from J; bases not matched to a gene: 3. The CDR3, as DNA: TGTGCCAGCAGACCGACAGGGAATCAGCCCCAGCATTTT. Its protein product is CASRPTGNQPQHF.

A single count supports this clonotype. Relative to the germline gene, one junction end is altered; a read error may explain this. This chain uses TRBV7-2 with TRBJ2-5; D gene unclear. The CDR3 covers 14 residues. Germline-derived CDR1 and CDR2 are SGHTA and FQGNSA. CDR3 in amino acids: CASSLDSQTETRYF. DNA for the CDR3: TGTGCCAGCAGCTTAGACTCACAGACCGAGACCCGGTACTTC.

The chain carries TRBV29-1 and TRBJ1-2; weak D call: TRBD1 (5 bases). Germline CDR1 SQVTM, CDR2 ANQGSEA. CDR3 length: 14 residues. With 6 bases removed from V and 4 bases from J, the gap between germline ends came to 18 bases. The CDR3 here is CSVTQGQGAYGYTF. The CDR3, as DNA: TGCAGCGTCACCCAAGGACAAGGAGCCTATGGCTACACCTTC. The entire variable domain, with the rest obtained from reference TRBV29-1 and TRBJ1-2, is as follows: SAVISQKPSRDICQRGTSLTIQCQVDSQVTMMFWYRQQPGQSLTLIATANQGSEATYESGFVIDKFPISRPNLTFSTLTVSNMSPEDSSIYLCSVTQGQGAYGYTFGSGTRLTVV.

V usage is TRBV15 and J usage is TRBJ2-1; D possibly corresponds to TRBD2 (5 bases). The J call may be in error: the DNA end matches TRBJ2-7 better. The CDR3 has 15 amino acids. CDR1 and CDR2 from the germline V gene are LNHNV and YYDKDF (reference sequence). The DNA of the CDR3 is TGTGCCACCAGCGAACTAGGTAGCTCCTACAATGAGCAGTACTTC. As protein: CATSELGSSYNEQYF.

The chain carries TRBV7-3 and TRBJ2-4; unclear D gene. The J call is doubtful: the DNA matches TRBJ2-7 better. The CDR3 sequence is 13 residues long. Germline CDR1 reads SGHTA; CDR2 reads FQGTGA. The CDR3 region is CASSLTGPNEQYF. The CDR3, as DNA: TGTGCCAGCAGCTTAACAGGACCGAACGAGCAGTACTTC.

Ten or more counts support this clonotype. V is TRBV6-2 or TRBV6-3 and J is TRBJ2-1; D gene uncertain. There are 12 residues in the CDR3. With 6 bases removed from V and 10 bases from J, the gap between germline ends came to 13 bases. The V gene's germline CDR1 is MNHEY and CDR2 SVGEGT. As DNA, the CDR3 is TGTGCCAGCAGCTATCCTTTGAGGGAGCAGTTCTTC. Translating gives CASSYPLREQFF.

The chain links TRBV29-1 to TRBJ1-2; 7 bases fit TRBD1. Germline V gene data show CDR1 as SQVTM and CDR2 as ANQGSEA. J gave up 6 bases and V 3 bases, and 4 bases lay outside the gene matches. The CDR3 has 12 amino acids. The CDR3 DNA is TGCAGCGTTGAGGGGACAGAACATGGCTACACCTTC. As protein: CSVEGTEHGYTF.

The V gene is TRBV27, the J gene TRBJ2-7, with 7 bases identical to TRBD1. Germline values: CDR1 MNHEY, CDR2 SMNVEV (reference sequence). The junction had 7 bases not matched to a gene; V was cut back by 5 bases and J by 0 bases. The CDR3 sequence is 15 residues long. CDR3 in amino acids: CASSPGTAYSYEQYF. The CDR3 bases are TGTGCCAGCAGTCCCGGGACAGCTTACTCCTACGAGCAGTACTTC.

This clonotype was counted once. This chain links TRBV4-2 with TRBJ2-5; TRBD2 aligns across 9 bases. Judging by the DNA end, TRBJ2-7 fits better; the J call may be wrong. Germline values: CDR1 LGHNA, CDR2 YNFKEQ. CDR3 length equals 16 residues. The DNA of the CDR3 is TGTGCCAGCAGCCAGGACCCTAGCGGGAAAAGGTACGAGCAGTACTTC. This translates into CASSQDPSGKRYEQYF.

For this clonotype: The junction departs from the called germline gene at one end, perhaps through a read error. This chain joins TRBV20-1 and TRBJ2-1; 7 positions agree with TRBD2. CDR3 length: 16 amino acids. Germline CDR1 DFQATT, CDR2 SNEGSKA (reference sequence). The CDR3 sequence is CSARGIERGSLDEQFF. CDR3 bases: TGCAGTGCGAGAGGGATCGAGCGGGGAAGTTTGGATGAGCAGTTCTTC.

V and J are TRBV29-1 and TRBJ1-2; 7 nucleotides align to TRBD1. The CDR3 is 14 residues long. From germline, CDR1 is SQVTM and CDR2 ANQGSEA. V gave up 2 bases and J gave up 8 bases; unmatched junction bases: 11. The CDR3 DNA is TGCAGCGTTGAAACGGGGACAGTAGTGGAAGGCTACACCTTC. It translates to CSVETGTVVEGYTF.

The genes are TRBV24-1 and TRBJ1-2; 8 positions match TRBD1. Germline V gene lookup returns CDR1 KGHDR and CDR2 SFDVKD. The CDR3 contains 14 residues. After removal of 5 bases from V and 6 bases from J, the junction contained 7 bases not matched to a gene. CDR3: CATSAQGARDGYTF. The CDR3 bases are TGTGCCACCAGTGCCCAGGGGGCTCGGGATGGCTACACCTTC.

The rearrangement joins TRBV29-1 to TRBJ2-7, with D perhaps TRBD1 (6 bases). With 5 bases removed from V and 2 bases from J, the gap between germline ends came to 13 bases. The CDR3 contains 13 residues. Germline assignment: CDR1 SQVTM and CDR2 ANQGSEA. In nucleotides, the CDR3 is TGCAGCGTTCTTAGGACAGACCCCTACGAGCAGTACTTC. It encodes CSVLRTDPYEQYF.

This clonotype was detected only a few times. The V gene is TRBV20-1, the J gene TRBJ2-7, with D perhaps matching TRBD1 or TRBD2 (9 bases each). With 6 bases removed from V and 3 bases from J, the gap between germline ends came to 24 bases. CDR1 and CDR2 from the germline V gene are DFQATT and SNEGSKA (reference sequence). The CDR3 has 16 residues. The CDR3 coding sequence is TGCAGTGCACGGACAGGGGCTCAAGCGGGGGGCTACGAGCAGTACTTC. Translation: CSARTGAQAGGYEQYF.

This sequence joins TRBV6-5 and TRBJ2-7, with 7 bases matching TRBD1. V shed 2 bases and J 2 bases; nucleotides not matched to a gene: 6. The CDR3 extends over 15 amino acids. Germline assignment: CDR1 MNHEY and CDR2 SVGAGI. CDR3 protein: CASSYPRTGTYEQYF. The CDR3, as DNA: TGTGCCAGCAGTTACCCCCGGACAGGTACCTACGAGCAGTACTTC.

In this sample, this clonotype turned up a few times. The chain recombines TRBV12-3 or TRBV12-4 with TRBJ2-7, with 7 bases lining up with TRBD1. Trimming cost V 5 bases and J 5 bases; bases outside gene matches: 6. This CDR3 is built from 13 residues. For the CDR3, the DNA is TGTGCCAGCAGTAGCGACAGGGCTGACGAGCAGTACTTC. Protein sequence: CASSSDRADEQYF.